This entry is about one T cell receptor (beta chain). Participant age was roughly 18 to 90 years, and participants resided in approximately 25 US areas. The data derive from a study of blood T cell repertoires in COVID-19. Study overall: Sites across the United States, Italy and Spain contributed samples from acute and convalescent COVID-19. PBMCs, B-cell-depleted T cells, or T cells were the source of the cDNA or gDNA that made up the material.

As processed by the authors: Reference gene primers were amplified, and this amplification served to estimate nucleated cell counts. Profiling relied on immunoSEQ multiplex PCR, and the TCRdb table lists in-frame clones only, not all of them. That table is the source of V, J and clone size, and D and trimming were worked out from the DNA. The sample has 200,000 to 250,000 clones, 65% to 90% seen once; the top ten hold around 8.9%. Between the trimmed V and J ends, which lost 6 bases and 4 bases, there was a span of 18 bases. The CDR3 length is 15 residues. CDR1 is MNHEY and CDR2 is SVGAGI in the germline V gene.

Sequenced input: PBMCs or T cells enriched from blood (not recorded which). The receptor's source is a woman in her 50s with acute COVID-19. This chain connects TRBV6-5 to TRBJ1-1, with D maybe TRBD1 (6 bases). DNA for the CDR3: TGTGCCAGCAGCCCACAGGGTATGGTTTCCACTGAAGCTTTCTTT. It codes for CASSPQGMVSTEAFF.